Reported below is one T cell receptor (beta chain). Its target is not known. The data were obtained in a study of monozygotic twins with inflammatory bowel disease. Study-level results: Telling apart the different T cell subtypes was not possible.

The germline CDR1 and CDR2 sequences are SGHNT and YYREEE (reference sequence). The CDR3 has 14 residues. TCRdb reprocessed the 5' RACE reads and stores each CDR3 protein as one record, lacking DNA. Its table lists 420,000 or so distinct CDR3 sequences. This clonotype was sampled from a human donor with ulcerative colitis or Crohn's disease, or a healthy co-twin of an affected twin (not recorded which). Sequencing was done on a sample of blood. This chain joins TRBV5-4 and TRBJ1-1; TCRdb indicates TRBD1, and absent DNA this call remains unverified. The CDR3 here is CASSAQGVSTEAFF. Full variable domain (missing parts from reference TRBV5-4 and TRBJ1-1): ETGVTQSPTHLIKTRGQQVTLRCSSQSGHNTVSWYQQALGQGPQFIFQYYREEENGRGNFPPRFSGLQFPNYSSELNVNALELDDSALYLCASSAQGVSTEAFFGQGTRLTVV.